These T cell receptor beta chains were read from a single sample in a study of CD8 T cells in Susac syndrome. MiXCR, run by TCRdb on the immunoSEQ multiplex PCR reads, gives a single entry per CDR3 protein. Altogether 90,000 to 150,000 distinct CDR3 sequences are present, 85% to 95% being singletons, with the ten largest covering 0.12%. The sample taken for sequencing was CD8+ T cells from PBMCs. The receptor source for this set is a human donor in good health. CDR3s include the opening cysteine and the closing phenylalanine or tryptophan. The D gene is left open where the match is weak. Clone sizes are given selectively: once, few, many, or a class where the clone is expanded.

size: -; length: 14; D: -; V: TRBV4-2; J: TRBJ1-4; DNA: TGTGCCAGCAGCCAAACCACAGGGCGGGAAAAACTGTTTTTT; CDR3: CASSQTTGREKLFF
size: -; length: 15; D: TRBD1; V: TRBV7-7; J: TRBJ2-3; DNA: TGTGCCAGCAGCGCGGGACAGGGACGCACAGATACGCAGTATTTT; CDR3: CASSAGQGRTDTQYF
size: once; length: 13; D: -; V: TRBV20-1; J: TRBJ1-5; DNA: TGCAGTGCTAGGGGCTTAAGCAATCAGCCCCAGCATTTT; CDR3: CSARGLSNQPQHF
size: few; length: 13; D: -; V: TRBV6-1; J: TRBJ2-4; DNA: TGTGCCAGCAGCCAAGCCAGGAAAAACATTCAGTACTTC; CDR3: CASSQARKNIQYF
size: -; length: 12; D: TRBD1; V: TRBV6-2/TRBV6-3; J: TRBJ2-7; DNA: TGTGCCAGCGACAGGGGGACCTACGAGCAGTACTTC; CDR3: CASDRGTYEQYF
size: -; length: 16; D: TRBD2; V: TRBV20-1; J: TRBJ2-7; DNA: TGCAGTGCTAGAGAACAGCGGGGGGGCGCACTAAACGAGCAGTACTTC; CDR3: CSAREQRGGALNEQYF
size: -; length: 14; D: TRBD1; V: TRBV29-1; J: TRBJ2-1; DNA: TGCAGCGTTGCAGTCGGGACAGGGCTTGGGGAGCAGTTCTTC; CDR3: CSVAVGTGLGEQFF
size: few; length: 16; D: -; V: TRBV7-3; J: TRBJ2-3; DNA: TGTGCCAGCAGCTCGCATTTCGGAGCCGACACAGATACGCAGTATTTT; CDR3: CASSSHFGADTDTQYF
size: -; length: 15; D: -; V: TRBV7-9; J: TRBJ1-1; DNA: TGTGCCAGCAGCTCCGCGTCCCTCCCCTACATTGAAGCTTTCTTT; CDR3: CASSSASLPYIEAFF
size: -; length: 12; D: -; V: TRBV12-3/TRBV12-4; J: TRBJ2-2; DNA: TGTGCCAGCAGTTATCCGACCGGGGAGCTGTTTTTT; CDR3: CASSYPTGELFF
size: -; length: 15; D: -; V: TRBV6-2/TRBV6-3; J: TRBJ1-5; DNA: TGTGCCAGCAGCCATAGCAGCGGGCCCAGGCAGCCCCAGCATTTT; CDR3: CASSHSSGPRQPQHF
size: once; length: 13; D: -; V: TRBV29-1; J: TRBJ1-6; DNA: TGCAGCGTTGTAGACGGTGAATTTTCACCCCTCCACTTT; CDR3: CSVVDGEFSPLHF
size: -; length: 13; D: -; V: TRBV24-1; J: TRBJ2-3; DNA: TGTGCCACCAGTGACCGGGACTCGAATACGCAGTATTTT; CDR3: CATSDRDSNTQYF
size: -; length: 13; D: -; V: TRBV7-9; J: TRBJ1-1; DNA: TGTGCCAGTGTGTTCGGCGCGAACACTGAAGCTTTCTTT; CDR3: CASVFGANTEAFF
size: -; length: 16; D: TRBD2; V: TRBV25-1; J: TRBJ2-7; DNA: TGTGCCAGCAGTGGTTACACTAGCGGGGGGGCGAACGAGCAGTACTTC; CDR3: CASSGYTSGGANEQYF
size: -; length: 16; D: -; V: TRBV23-1; J: TRBJ1-5; DNA: TGCGCCAGCAGTCTCAGGAATACCCATAGCAATCAGCCCCAGCATTTT; CDR3: CASSLRNTHSNQPQHF
size: -; length: 15; D: TRBD1; V: TRBV7-3; J: TRBJ2-1; DNA: TGTGCCAGCAGCCCGGGACAGGGACTCCACAATGAGCAGTTCTTC; CDR3: CASSPGQGLHNEQFF
size: -; length: 15; D: TRBD1; V: TRBV4-3; J: TRBJ1-1; DNA: TGCGCCAGCAGCCAAGCGAGACAGGGGAACACTGAAGCTTTCTTT; CDR3: CASSQARQGNTEAFF
size: few; length: 13; D: -; V: TRBV6-1; J: TRBJ1-1; DNA: TGTGCCAGCAGTGAGCGGGACACCCTACAAGCTTTCTTT; CDR3: CASSERDTLQAFF
size: -; length: 13; D: -; V: TRBV2; J: TRBJ1-1; DNA: TGTGCCAGACCGGGACCCCAGGGCACTGAAGCTTTCTTT; CDR3: CARPGPQGTEAFF
size: -; length: 13; D: -; V: TRBV30; J: TRBJ1-5; DNA: TGTGCCTGGGCCGGCGGGGGCAATCAGCCCCAGCATTTT; CDR3: CAWAGGGNQPQHF
size: -; length: 15; D: -; V: TRBV5-1; J: TRBJ1-1; DNA: TGCGCCAGCAGCTTGGAGGGGCAAGTGAACACTGAAGCTTTCTTT; CDR3: CASSLEGQVNTEAFF
size: -; length: 15; D: -; V: TRBV5-1; J: TRBJ2-1; DNA: TGCGCCAGCAGCCCAGGGACCCCTCTTTTCAATGAGCAGTTCTTC; CDR3: CASSPGTPLFNEQFF
size: -; length: 15; D: -; V: TRBV5-1; J: TRBJ2-1; DNA: TGCGCCAGCAGCGGCGACGGGAGTTCCTACAATGAGCAGTTCTTC; CDR3: CASSGDGSSYNEQFF
size: -; length: 14; D: TRBD1; V: TRBV23-1; J: TRBJ2-1; DNA: TGCGCCGGTTCTAGGGACAGGGGGGGAAATGAGCAGTTCTTC; CDR3: CAGSRDRGGNEQFF
size: -; length: 12; D: -; V: TRBV7-9; J: TRBJ2-5; DNA: TGTGCCAGCGTCGGGGGCAGAGAGACCCAGTACTTC; CDR3: CASVGGRETQYF
size: -; length: 15; D: TRBD2; V: TRBV7-6; J: TRBJ2-7; DNA: TGTGCCAGCAGCCGAAGGAGCGGGGGCCGTGATGAGCAGTACTTC; CDR3: CASSRRSGGRDEQYF
size: -; length: 15; D: TRBD1; V: TRBV24-1; J: TRBJ2-3; DNA: TGTGCCACCAGTGACGGGACAGGGTGGACAGATACGCAGTATTTT; CDR3: CATSDGTGWTDTQYF
size: -; length: 15; D: TRBD2; V: TRBV10-3; J: TRBJ2-1; DNA: TGTGCCATCAGTGATTCCGGCGGGGGCTACAATGAGCAGTTCTTC; CDR3: CAISDSGGGYNEQFF
size: -; length: 15; D: -; V: TRBV7-6; J: TRBJ1-1; DNA: TGTGCCAGCAGCTTAGCGCCATCAGGGAACACTGAAGCTTTCTTT; CDR3: CASSLAPSGNTEAFF
size: -; length: 16; D: -; V: TRBV7-6; J: TRBJ1-3; DNA: TGTGCCAGCAGCCCCCCCGGCAAGGTCTCTGGAAACACCATATATTTT; CDR3: CASSPPGKVSGNTIYF
size: -; length: 15; D: -; V: TRBV20-1; J: TRBJ2-7; DNA: TGCAGTGCTAGGGGCTTGTCCCCCATGACCTACGAGCAGTACTTC; CDR3: CSARGLSPMTYEQYF
size: -; length: 14; D: TRBD1; V: TRBV29-1; J: TRBJ1-4; DNA: TGCAGCGTCGGTGACAGGGGAGGGATTGAAAAACTGTTTTTT; CDR3: CSVGDRGGIEKLFF
size: -; length: 13; D: -; V: TRBV6-2/TRBV6-3; J: TRBJ2-6; DNA: TGTGCCTCCAGTATTGGCGGGGCCAACGTCCTGACTTTC; CDR3: CASSIGGANVLTF
size: -; length: 16; D: TRBD1; V: TRBV28; J: TRBJ2-7; DNA: TGTGCCAGCAGCTCCCTCTTAGGGACAGGGGGCTACGAGCAGTACTTC; CDR3: CASSSLLGTGGYEQYF
size: -; length: 14; D: TRBD2; V: TRBV20-1; J: TRBJ2-7; DNA: TGCAGTGCTACCTCGACTAGCGGGTATTACGAGCAGTACTTC; CDR3: CSATSTSGYYEQYF
size: few; length: 13; D: -; V: TRBV18; J: TRBJ2-7; DNA: TGTGCCAGCTCACCCTCCAAGGACTACGAGCAGTACTTC; CDR3: CASSPSKDYEQYF
size: -; length: 13; D: -; V: TRBV19; J: TRBJ2-1; DNA: TGTGCCAGTAGTGCCCCCAGGTACAATGAGCAGTTCTTC; CDR3: CASSAPRYNEQFF
size: -; length: 13; D: -; V: TRBV19; J: TRBJ2-7; DNA: TGTGCCAGTAGTACCCCAGGGACTGGCTCGCAGTACTTC; CDR3: CASSTPGTGSQYF
size: -; length: 14; D: -; V: TRBV19; J: TRBJ1-4; DNA: TGTGCCACTTCGGAGCAACCAACTAATGAAAAACTGTTTTTT; CDR3: CATSEQPTNEKLFF
size: -; length: 14; D: -; V: TRBV20-1; J: TRBJ1-1; DNA: TGCAGTGCTATTACAGGGTCGATGAACACTGAAGCTTTCTTT; CDR3: CSAITGSMNTEAFF
size: -; length: 16; D: TRBD1; V: TRBV19; J: TRBJ1-1; DNA: TGTGCCAGTCAACCGTCGGCAGGGGGCTTGAACACTGAAGCTTTCTTT; CDR3: CASQPSAGGLNTEAFF
size: -; length: 15; D: TRBD1; V: TRBV7-3; J: TRBJ2-2; DNA: TGTGCCAGCAGCTTCCGACAGGGCGACACCGGGGAGCTGTTTTTT; CDR3: CASSFRQGDTGELFF
size: -; length: 12; D: -; V: TRBV18; J: TRBJ1-1; DNA: TGTGCCAGCTCAAAAGTTGAGGTTGAAGCTTTCTTT; CDR3: CASSKVEVEAFF
size: -; length: 15; D: -; V: TRBV6-6; J: TRBJ1-2; DNA: TGTGCCAGCAGTTACTCCGAAGGGGGGGGGCGTTCCTACACCTTC; CDR3: CASSYSEGGGRSYTF
size: -; length: 11; D: TRBD1; V: TRBV20-1; J: TRBJ1-2; DNA: TGCAGTGGACGGACAGGGTTAGGCTACACCTTC; CDR3: CSGRTGLGYTF
size: -; length: 16; D: -; V: TRBV2; J: TRBJ2-7; DNA: TGTGCCAGCAGTGAAGACAGGGAAAAGCCCCGCGACGAGCAGTACTTC; CDR3: CASSEDREKPRDEQYF